This TCR beta chain stems from a study of shared clonotypes between healthy human individuals. Assay used: immunoSEQ multiplex PCR; TCRdb lists only in-frame clones, some missing. The sample includes around 1.9 million clones, just under 95% seen only once; the top ten take approximately 1.6%. General study points: Naive CD4 clonotypes were shared across a few donors at about 5.3%.

CDR3 length equals 16 residues. The germline V gene encodes CDR1 SGHAT and CDR2 FQNNGV. Trimming left V 2 bases short and J 1 base short, with 11 bases between. In the naive CD8 group, cells lacked CD45RO and were positively selected for CCR7, so terminally differentiated effector memory CD45RA+ cells were left out. About this clone: Its matching antigen is unknown.

The sample comprised naive CD8+ T cells from PBMCs. The source of this sequence is a man aged 18 to 30 in good health. Some clones in this sample may be carry-over from other donors' samples. The V call is TRBV11-2, the J call TRBJ2-2; D unresolved. CDR3 in amino acids: CASSLFPRVNTGELFF. The CDR3 nucleotides read TGTGCCAGCAGCTTATTCCCTAGGGTGAACACCGGGGAGCTGTTTTTT.